This T cell receptor beta chain was sequenced during a study of Ad26.COV2.S vaccination and SARS-CoV-2 variants. The table came from immunoSEQ multiplex PCR; TCRdb's copy has only in-frame clones and leaves some out. The repertoire has around 370,000 clones, roughly nine tenths of them found once; the top ten carry 3.9%. Overall study findings and caveats: Vaccine recipients posted higher spike-specific TCR breadth than their placebo counterparts. The analyses of TCR breadth and depth may have understated the size of total T cell responses. Whether participants received vaccine or placebo, their non-spike TCR breadth was similar. Reports say spike-specific CD8+ and CD4+ T cell responses covered substantial breadth after vaccination.

This clone was observed a few times. Antigen unknown. Trimming pared 2 bases from V and 8 bases from J, leaving 12 bases between. CDR3 size: 13 residues. Germline CDR1 reads MNHEY; CDR2 reads SVGEGT. This TCR was sampled from a human donor who had recovered from COVID-19. The V gene is TRBV6-2 or TRBV6-3, the J gene TRBJ1-1; D may be TRBD1 (5 bases). The sequencing used peripheral blood, collected after recovery from COVID-19. This chain's CDR3 is CASSYGGTGEAFF. CDR3 bases: TGTGCCAGCAGTTACGGGGGGACTGGCGAAGCTTTCTTT.